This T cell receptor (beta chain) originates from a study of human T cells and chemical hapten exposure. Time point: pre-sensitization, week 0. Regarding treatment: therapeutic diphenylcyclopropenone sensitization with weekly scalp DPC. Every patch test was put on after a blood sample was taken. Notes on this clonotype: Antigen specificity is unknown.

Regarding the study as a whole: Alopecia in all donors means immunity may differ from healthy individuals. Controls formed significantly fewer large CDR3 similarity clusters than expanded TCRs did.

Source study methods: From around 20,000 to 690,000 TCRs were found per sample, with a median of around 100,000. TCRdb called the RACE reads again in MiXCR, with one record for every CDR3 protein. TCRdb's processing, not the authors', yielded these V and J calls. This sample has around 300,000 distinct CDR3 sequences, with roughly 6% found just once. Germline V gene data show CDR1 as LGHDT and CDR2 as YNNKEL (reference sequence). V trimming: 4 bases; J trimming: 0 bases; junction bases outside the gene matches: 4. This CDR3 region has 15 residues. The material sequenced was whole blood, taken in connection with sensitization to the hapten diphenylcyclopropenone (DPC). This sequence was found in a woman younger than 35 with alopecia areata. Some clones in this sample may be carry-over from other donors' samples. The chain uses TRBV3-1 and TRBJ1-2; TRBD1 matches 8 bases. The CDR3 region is CASSPPGQANYGYTF. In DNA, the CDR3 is TGTGCCAGCAGCCCCCCGGGACAGGCTAACTATGGCTACACCTTC.